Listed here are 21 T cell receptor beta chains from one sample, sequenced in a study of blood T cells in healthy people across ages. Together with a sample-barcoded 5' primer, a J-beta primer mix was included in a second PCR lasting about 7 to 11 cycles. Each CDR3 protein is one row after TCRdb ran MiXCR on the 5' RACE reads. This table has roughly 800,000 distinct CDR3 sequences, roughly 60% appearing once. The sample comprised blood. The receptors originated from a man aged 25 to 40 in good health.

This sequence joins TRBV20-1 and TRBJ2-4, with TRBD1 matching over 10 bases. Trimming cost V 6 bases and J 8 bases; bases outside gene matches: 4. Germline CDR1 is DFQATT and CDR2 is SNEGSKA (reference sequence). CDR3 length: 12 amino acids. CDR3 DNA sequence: TGCAGTGCAACGGACAGGGGGGACATTCAGTACTTC. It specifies CSATDRGDIQYF.

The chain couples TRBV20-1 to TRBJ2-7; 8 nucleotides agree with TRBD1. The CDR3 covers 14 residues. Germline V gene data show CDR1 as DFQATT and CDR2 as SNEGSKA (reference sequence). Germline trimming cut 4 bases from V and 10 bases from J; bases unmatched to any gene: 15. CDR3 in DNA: TGCAGTGCTATGGAGGGACAGGACTTTCGAGCCCAGTACTTC. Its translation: CSAMEGQDFRAQYF.

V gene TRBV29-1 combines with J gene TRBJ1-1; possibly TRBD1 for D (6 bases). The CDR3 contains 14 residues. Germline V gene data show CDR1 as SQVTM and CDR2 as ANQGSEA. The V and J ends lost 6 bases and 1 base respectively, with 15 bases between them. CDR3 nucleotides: TGCAGCGTAAAAAACAGGGCATCGAACACTGAAGCTTTCTTT. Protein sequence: CSVKNRASNTEAFF.

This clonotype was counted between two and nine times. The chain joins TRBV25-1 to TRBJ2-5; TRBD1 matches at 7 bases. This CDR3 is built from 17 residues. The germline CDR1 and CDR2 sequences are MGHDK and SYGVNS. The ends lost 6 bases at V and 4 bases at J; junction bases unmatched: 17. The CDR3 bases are TGTGCCAGCAGCAAAGGGGGCCGGAGTTCAAATGGAGAGACCCAGTACTTC. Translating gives CASSKGGRSSNGETQYF.

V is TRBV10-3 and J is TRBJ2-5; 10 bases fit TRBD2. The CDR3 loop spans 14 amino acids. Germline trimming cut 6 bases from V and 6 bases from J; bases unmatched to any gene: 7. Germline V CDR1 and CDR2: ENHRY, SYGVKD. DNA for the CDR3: TGTGCCATCAGGGAAGCGGGAGGGCCGCAGACCCAGTACTTC. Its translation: CAIREAGGPQTQYF.

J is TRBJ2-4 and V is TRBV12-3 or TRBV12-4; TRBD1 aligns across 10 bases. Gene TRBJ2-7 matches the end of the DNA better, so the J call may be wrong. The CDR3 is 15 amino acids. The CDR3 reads CASSGSGQGFREQYF. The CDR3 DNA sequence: TGTGCCAGCAGTGGCTCGGGACAGGGGTTTCGCGAGCAGTACTTC.

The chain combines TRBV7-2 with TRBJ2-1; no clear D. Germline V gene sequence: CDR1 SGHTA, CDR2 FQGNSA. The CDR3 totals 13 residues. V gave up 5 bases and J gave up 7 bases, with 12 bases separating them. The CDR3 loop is CASSATLTNEQFF. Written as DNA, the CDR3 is TGTGCCAGCAGCGCCACCCTCACGAATGAGCAGTTCTTC.

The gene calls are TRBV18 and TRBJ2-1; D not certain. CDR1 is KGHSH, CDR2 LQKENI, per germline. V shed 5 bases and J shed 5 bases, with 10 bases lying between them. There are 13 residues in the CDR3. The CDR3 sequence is CASSSRLDNEQFF. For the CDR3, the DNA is TGTGCCAGCTCATCGAGGTTAGACAATGAGCAGTTCTTC.

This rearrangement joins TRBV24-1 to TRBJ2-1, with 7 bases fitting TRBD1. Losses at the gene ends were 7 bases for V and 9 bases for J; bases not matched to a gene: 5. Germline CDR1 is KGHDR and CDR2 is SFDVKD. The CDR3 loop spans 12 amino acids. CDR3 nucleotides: TGTGCCACCAGCCAACAGGGGACTGAGCAGTTCTTC. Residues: CATSQQGTEQFF.

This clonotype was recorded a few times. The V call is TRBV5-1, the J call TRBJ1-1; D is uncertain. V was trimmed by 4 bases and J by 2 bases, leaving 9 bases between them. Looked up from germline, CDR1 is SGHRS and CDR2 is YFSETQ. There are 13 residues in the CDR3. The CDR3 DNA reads TGCGCCAGCAGCGCGGGATTTAACACTGAAGCTTTCTTT. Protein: CASSAGFNTEAFF. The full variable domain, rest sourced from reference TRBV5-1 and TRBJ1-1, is KAGVTQTPRYLIKTRGQQVTLSCSPISGHRSVSWYQQTPGQGLQFLFEYFSETQRNKGNFPGRFSGRQFSNSRSEMNVSTLELGDSALYLCASSAGFNTEAFFGQGTRLTVV.

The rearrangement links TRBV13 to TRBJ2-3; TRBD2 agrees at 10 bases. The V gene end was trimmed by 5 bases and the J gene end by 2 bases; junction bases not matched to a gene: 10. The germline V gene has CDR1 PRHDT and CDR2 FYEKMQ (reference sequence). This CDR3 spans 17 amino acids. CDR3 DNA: TGTGCCAGCAGCCCCCGGGGTAGCGGGAGGCTCACAGATACGCAGTATTTT. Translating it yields CASSPRGSGRLTDTQYF.

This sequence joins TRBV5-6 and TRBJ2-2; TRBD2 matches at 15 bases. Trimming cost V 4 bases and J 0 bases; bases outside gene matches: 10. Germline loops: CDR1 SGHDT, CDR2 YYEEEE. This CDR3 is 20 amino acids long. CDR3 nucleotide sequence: TGTGCCAGCAGCGGGACCGGGACTAGCGGGAGGAAAGCGAACACCGGGGAGCTGTTTTTT. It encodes CASSGTGTSGRKANTGELFF.

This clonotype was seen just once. The CDR3 DNA reads as TGTGCCAGCAGATCCATTACAAGCGGGGAGCTGTTTTTT. Its translation is CASRSITSGELFF. The V gene is TRBV27, the J gene TRBJ2-2; D is unclear. The V gene's germline CDR1 is MNHEY and CDR2 SMNVEV (reference sequence). V was cut by 6 bases and J by 7 bases, with 12 bases left in between. This CDR3 comprises 13 residues.

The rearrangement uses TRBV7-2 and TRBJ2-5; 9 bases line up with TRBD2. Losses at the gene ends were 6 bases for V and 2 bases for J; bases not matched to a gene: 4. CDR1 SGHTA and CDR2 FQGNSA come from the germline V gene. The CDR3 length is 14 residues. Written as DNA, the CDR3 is TGTGCCAGCAGGGGCGGGAGGGCTCAAGAGACCCAGTACTTC. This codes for CASRGGRAQETQYF.

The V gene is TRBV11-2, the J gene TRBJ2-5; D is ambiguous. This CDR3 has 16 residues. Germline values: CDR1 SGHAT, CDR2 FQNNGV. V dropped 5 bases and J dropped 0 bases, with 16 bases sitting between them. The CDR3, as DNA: TGTGCCAGCAGCCCTCGTCCTGGATGGGACCAAGAGACCCAGTACTTC. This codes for CASSPRPGWDQETQYF.

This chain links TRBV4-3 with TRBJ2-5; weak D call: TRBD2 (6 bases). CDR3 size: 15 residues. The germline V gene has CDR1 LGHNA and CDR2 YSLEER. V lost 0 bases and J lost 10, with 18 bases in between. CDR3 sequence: CASSQDWEAGEDQYF. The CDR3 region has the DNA TGCGCCAGCAGCCAAGATTGGGAGGCCGGTGAGGACCAGTACTTC.

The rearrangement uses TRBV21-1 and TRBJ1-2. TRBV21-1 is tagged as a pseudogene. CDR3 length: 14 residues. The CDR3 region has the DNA TGTGCCAGCAGGAACACTATGGGCCACTATGGCTACACCTTC. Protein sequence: CASRNTMGHYGYTF.

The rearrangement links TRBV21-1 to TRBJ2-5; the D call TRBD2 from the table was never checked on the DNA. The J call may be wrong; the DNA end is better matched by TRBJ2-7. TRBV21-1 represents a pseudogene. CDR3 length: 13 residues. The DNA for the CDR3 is TGTGCCAGCAGCAAATCCGGGCACTACGAGCAGTACTTC. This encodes CASSKSGHYEQYF.

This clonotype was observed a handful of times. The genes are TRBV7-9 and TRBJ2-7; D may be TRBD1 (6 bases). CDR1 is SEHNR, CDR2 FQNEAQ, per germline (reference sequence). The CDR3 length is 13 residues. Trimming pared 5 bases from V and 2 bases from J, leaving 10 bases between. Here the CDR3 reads CASSRGITYEQYF. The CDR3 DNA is TGTGCCAGCAGCAGGGGGATCACCTACGAGCAGTACTTC.

The DNA for the CDR3 is TGTGCCAGCAAGTACGGAACAGATACGCAGTATTTT. Amino acids: CASKYGTDTQYF. The chain links TRBV12-3 or TRBV12-4 to TRBJ2-3; D not certain. The V end was cut by 7 bases, the J end by 3 bases, with 8 bases between. The CDR3 totals 12 residues.

The CDR3 loop reads CASLFQGADTQYF. CDR3 DNA: TGTGCCAGCCTTTTTCAGGGGGCAGATACGCAGTATTTT. This chain uses TRBV12-3 or TRBV12-4 with TRBJ2-3; TRBD1 matches 7 bases. J gave up 4 bases and V 8 bases, and 6 bases lay outside the gene matches. The CDR3 sequence is 13 residues long.